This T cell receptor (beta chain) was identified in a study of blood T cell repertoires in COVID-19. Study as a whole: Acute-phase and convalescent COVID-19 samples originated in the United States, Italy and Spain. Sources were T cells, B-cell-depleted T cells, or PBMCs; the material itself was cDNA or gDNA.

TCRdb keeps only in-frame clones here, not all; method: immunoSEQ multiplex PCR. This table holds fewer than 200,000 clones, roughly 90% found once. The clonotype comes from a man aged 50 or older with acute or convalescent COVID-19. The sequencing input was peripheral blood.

CDR3 sequence: CASSPGEWTRETQYF. The CDR3 DNA is TGTGCCAGCAGCCCCGGGGAGTGGACCCGGGAGACCCAGTACTTC. The rearrangement uses TRBV9 and TRBJ2-5, with TRBD2 as a possible D gene (5 bases). CDR1 and CDR2 from the germline V gene are SGDLS and YYNGEE. The CDR3 is 15 amino acids. The V end lost 4 bases, the J end lost 5 bases, and 18 bases lay between the germline ends.